This passage covers 4 T cell receptor beta chains from one sample sequenced in a study of cytomegalovirus exposure and HLA in healthy donors. Amplification used 60 Vbeta primers and 13 Jbeta primers. The method was immunoSEQ multiplex PCR; TCRdb's version includes in-frame clones alone and lacks a portion of them. The sample carries 200,000 to 250,000 clones, around 73% recorded once. Sequenced material: PBMCs. The source is a male donor in good health and CMV-seronegative.

V is TRBV11-2 and J is TRBJ2-3; 7 positions agree with TRBD2. Germline values: CDR1 SGHAT, CDR2 FQNNGV. The CDR3 contains 13 residues. The V gene end was trimmed by 4 bases and the J gene end by 10 bases; junction bases not matched to a gene: 8. CDR3 amino acids: CASSWGGAIAQYF. Here the CDR3 DNA reads TGTGCCAGCAGCTGGGGGGGTGCGATCGCGCAGTATTTT. Supplemented by reference TRBV11-2 and TRBJ2-3, the full variable domain reads EAGVAQSPRYKIIEKRQSVAFWCNPISGHATLYWYQQILGQGPKLLIQFQNNGVVDDSQLPKDRFSAERLKGVDSTLKIQPAKLEDSAVYLCASSWGGAIAQYFGPGTRLTVL.

Notes on this clone: The sample carries other DNA sequences with the same CDR3. The chain couples TRBV19 to TRBJ1-2; D uncertain. V lost 3 bases to trimming and J lost 5 bases, with 10 bases between them. This CDR3 contains 13 residues. CDR1 and CDR2 from the germline V gene are LNHDA and SQIVND (reference sequence). The CDR3, as DNA: TGTGCCAGTAGTATTGGGCAGTTATATGGCTACACCTTC. Translated: CASSIGQLYGYTF.

V usage is TRBV7-9 and J usage is TRBJ2-1, with 10 bases identical to TRBD1. Germline V gene lookup returns CDR1 SEHNR and CDR2 FQNEAQ (reference sequence). The CDR3 covers 15 residues. J lost 7 bases, V lost 4 bases, and 7 bases had no gene match. The CDR3 reads CASSSDRGLSNEQFF. In DNA form, the CDR3 reads TGTGCCAGCAGCTCAGACAGGGGGCTCTCGAATGAGCAGTTCTTC.

The chain carries TRBV6-1 and TRBJ1-2; D gene ambiguous. Trimming stripped 6 bases from V and 7 bases from J, with 12 bases between. CDR1 is MNHNS, CDR2 SASEGT, per germline. The CDR3 extends over 12 amino acids. CDR3 in amino acids: CASSPLAGGYTF. CDR3 coding DNA: TGTGCCAGCAGCCCCTTGGCGGGTGGCTACACCTTC.